This T cell receptor (beta chain) was recovered during a study of control samples from healthy donors and cancer patients. Trimming cost V 5 bases and J 4 bases, with 11 bases left between them. The CDR3 consists of 13 residues. Germline V gives CDR1 SNHLY, CDR2 FYNNEI. Clones were sequenced by immunoSEQ multiplex PCR, and TCRdb holds only the in-frame ones, with some missing. Among approximately 160,000 clones, over 85% were seen once, and the ten largest hold approximately 4%. The V call is TRBV2, the J call TRBJ1-1; the D is unclear. The sequencing sample was made of blood. This clonotype was sampled from a woman aged 55-69 years in good health. The CDR3 sequence is CASSNSLVTEAFF. CDR3 in DNA: TGTGCCAGCAGTAACAGCCTAGTCACTGAAGCTTTCTTT. Combining the CDR3 with reference TRBV2 and TRBJ1-1 gives the whole variable domain EPEVTQTPSHQVTQMGQEVILRCVPISNHLYFYWYRQILGQKVEFLVSFYNNEISEKSEIFDDQFSVERPDGSNFTLKIRSTKLEDSAMYFCASSNSLVTEAFFGQGTRLTVV.